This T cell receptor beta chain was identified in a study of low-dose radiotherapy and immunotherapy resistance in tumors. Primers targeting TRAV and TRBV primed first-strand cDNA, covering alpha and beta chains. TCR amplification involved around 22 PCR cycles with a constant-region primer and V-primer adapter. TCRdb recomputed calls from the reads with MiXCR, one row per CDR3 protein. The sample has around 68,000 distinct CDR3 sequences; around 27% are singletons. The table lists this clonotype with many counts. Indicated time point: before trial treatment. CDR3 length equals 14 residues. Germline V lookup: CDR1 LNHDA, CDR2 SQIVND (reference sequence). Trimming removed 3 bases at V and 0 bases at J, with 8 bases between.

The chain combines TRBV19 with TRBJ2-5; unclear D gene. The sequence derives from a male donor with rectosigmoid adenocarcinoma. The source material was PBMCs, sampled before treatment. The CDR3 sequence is CASSITGYQETQYF. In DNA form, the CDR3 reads TGTGCCAGTAGTATTACCGGGTACCAAGAGACCCAGTACTTC.